These T cell receptor beta chains were read from a single sample in a study of blood T cells in healthy people across ages. TCRdb called the 5' RACE reads again in MiXCR, with one record for every CDR3 protein. The sample has about 650,000 distinct CDR3 sequences, roughly 30% seen once. The sample consisted of blood. The receptors originated from a woman of 80 years or more in good health. Both conserved end residues are part of each CDR3. A D gene is named only where the DNA matches it firmly. Not all rows give a size; the values are once, few, many and, for expanded clones, a class.

J gene,V gene,clone size,D gene,CDR3 DNA,CDR3 protein
TRBJ2-7,TRBV5-1,many,.,TGCGCCAGCAGCTCCACAGGTAACGGCTACGAGCAGTACTTC,CASSSTGNGYEQYF
TRBJ2-5,TRBV6-6,many,TRBD2,TGTGCCAGCAGAAAACCGGGGGGGCTCGGGGAGACCCAGTACTTC,CASRKPGGLGETQYF
TRBJ2-5,TRBV11-3,.,.,TGTGCCAGCAGCTGGGGCGGACAGTCCGAAACCCAGTACTTC,CASSWGGQSETQYF
TRBJ1-2,TRBV14,.,.,TGTGCCAGCAGCCAAGAGAAGGGTAGATTTAGTGGCTACACCTTC,CASSQEKGRFSGYTF
TRBJ2-5,TRBV3-1,.,TRBD1,TGTGCCAGCAGCCAGGACAGGGATCGAGAGACCCAGTACTTC,CASSQDRDRETQYF
TRBJ1-5,TRBV7-2,.,TRBD1,TGTGCCAGCAGCCCGGCGACAGGGAGGTGGCAGCCCCAGCATTTT,CASSPATGRWQPQHF
TRBJ2-5,TRBV6-6,.,.,TGTGCCAGCAGGGGCACCCTAGGTGGTGGCGAGACCCAGTACTTC,CASRGTLGGGETQYF
TRBJ2-5,TRBV20-1,many,TRBD2,TGCAGTGCCCCGGGACTACCCTATGAGACCCAGTACTTC,CSAPGLPYETQYF
TRBJ2-7,TRBV13,.,TRBD2,TGTGCCAGCAGCGTCGGGAGGGCCGGGGAGCAGTACTTC,CASSVGRAGEQYF
TRBJ2-7,TRBV7-2,.,.,TGTGCCAGCAGCTTAGGAGAGGTCCTAGGGGAGCAGTACTTC,CASSLGEVLGEQYF
TRBJ2-5,TRBV6-6,.,TRBD2,TGTGCCAGCATCAAACTAGCGGGATTAGAGACCCAGTACTTC,CASIKLAGLETQYF
TRBJ1-4,TRBV4-3,many,TRBD1,TGCGCCAGCAGCCAAGGGGACAGGGGGCCCGAAAAACTGTTTTTT,CASSQGDRGPEKLFF
TRBJ2-5,TRBV7-2,many,.,TGTGCCAGCAGCTTAGGGGGGGCGGTCAGAGAGACCCAGTACTTC,CASSLGGAVRETQYF
TRBJ2-5,TRBV6-2/TRBV6-3,many,.,TGTGCCAGCAGGGATAGGGAGACCCAGTACTTC,CASRDRETQYF
TRBJ2-1,TRBV5-1,many,TRBD1,TGCGCCAGCATGTCGATGGACAGGGGGCTCTCCTACAATGAGCAGTTCTTC,CASMSMDRGLSYNEQFF
TRBJ2-3,TRBV6-5,few,TRBD1,TGTGCCAGCAGGGCTCAGGGACAGGGGGCGCGGGATACGCAGTATTTT,CASRAQGQGARDTQYF
TRBJ2-5,TRBV18,many,.,TGTGCCAGCAGCCCTCAGGAGACCCAGTACTTC,CASSPQETQYF
TRBJ2-7,TRBV5-1,many,.,TGCGCCAGCAGCCCGCAAGGGGCAGGGGCCCACGAGCAGTACTTC,CASSPQGAGAHEQYF
TRBJ2-3,TRBV7-2,.,TRBD2,TGTGCCAGCAGCTTAAACACGGGACTAGCGGGGGGCCTCTCAGATACGCAGTATTTT,CASSLNTGLAGGLSDTQYF
TRBJ1-1,TRBV7-9,.,TRBD1,TGTGCCAGCAGCTCAGGGGGCCTGGCCACTGAAGCTTTCTTT,CASSSGGLATEAFF
TRBJ1-5,TRBV9,many,.,TGTGCCAGCAGCGTTCAGGGATATAGCAATCAGCCCCAGCATTTT,CASSVQGYSNQPQHF
TRBJ1-2,TRBV27,.,.,TGTGCCAGCAGTTTATCCTCCCAGCTTTACGGTGGCTACACCTTC,CASSLSSQLYGGYTF
TRBJ2-2,TRBV7-9,.,TRBD1,TGTGCCAGCAGCTTGAAGAGGACAGGGCCGAACACCGGGGAGCTGTTTTTT,CASSLKRTGPNTGELFF
TRBJ1-2,TRBV10-3,many,TRBD1,TGTGCCATCAGTGAGTCGGTTGGGACAGGGTTTGGCTATGGCTACACCTTC,CAISESVGTGFGYGYTF
TRBJ2-3,TRBV20-1,few,.,TGCAGTGCTAGAGATCTCAATACGCAGTATTTT,CSARDLNTQYF
TRBJ1-1,TRBV30,.,.,TGTGCCTGGAGTGTTTCTGACGGCAACACTGAAGCTTTCTTT,CAWSVSDGNTEAFF
TRBJ1-6,TRBV20-1,many,TRBD1,TGCAGTGCTTTGAAAGACAGGGTGGTTAATTCACCCCTCCACTTT,CSALKDRVVNSPLHF
TRBJ2-2,TRBV5-1,.,TRBD1,TGCGCCAGCAGCTTACAGGGGGACACCGGGGAGCTGTTTTTT,CASSLQGDTGELFF
TRBJ2-5,TRBV20-1,many,TRBD1,TGCAGTGCTAAGACAGGGTCGGCAATCGTGACCCAGTACTTC,CSAKTGSAIVTQYF
TRBJ2-7,TRBV5-6,many,TRBD1,TGTGCCAGCAGCGAGACAGGGGTCCTATCCTACGAGCAGTACTTC,CASSETGVLSYEQYF
TRBJ1-2,TRBV7-2,.,TRBD1,TGTGCCAGCAGCCCTGGGACAGGGCAACGCTATGGCTACACCTTC,CASSPGTGQRYGYTF
TRBJ1-1,TRBV25-1,.,TRBD1,TGTGCCAGCAGTGGCCGGGACAGGGCTCTGAACACTGAAGCTTTCTTT,CASSGRDRALNTEAFF
TRBJ1-2,TRBV20-1,many,.,TGCAGTGCTAGAGAACAAAACTATGGCTACACCTTC,CSAREQNYGYTF
TRBJ1-5,TRBV20-1,many,.,TGCAGTGCTAGATCGTTAGGTCAGCCCCAGCATTTT,CSARSLGQPQHF
TRBJ1-2,TRBV19,.,.,TGTGCCAGTAGTATAGATGAGGGGAACTATGACTACACCTTC,CASSIDEGNYDYTF
TRBJ2-1,TRBV7-9,many,TRBD2,TGTGCCAGCAGCCTCCTACTCCGGGGGGGCCATGAGCAGTTCTTC,CASSLLLRGGHEQFF
TRBJ2-5,TRBV20-1,many,.,TGCAGTGCCGGGACTGACCGGGAGACCCAGTACTTC,CSAGTDRETQYF
TRBJ2-3,TRBV12-3/TRBV12-4,.,.,TGTGCCAGCAGTCGAATTACCTCCACAGATACGCAGTATTTT,CASSRITSTDTQYF
TRBJ2-1,TRBV7-9,.,TRBD1,TGTTCCAGCAGCTACCGGGACAGGGTCGTTAGTGAGCAGTTCTTC,CSSSYRDRVVSEQFF
TRBJ1-5,TRBV6-1,.,.,TGTGCCAGCAGTGCCGAGTCCTATCAGCCCCAGCATTTT,CASSAESYQPQHF
TRBJ2-3,TRBV7-2,.,TRBD2,TGTGCCAGCAGCTTGGGACTAGCGAGGGGTAACACAGATACGCAGTATTTT,CASSLGLARGNTDTQYF
TRBJ2-1,TRBV7-3,many,.,TGTGCCAGCAGCATTGGGGCTAGCCAATACAATGAGCAGTTCTTC,CASSIGASQYNEQFF
TRBJ1-1,TRBV6-6,few,TRBD1,TGTGCCAGCAGTTACTCCATCGGGACAGGGGGGGACACTGAAGCTTTCTTT,CASSYSIGTGGDTEAFF